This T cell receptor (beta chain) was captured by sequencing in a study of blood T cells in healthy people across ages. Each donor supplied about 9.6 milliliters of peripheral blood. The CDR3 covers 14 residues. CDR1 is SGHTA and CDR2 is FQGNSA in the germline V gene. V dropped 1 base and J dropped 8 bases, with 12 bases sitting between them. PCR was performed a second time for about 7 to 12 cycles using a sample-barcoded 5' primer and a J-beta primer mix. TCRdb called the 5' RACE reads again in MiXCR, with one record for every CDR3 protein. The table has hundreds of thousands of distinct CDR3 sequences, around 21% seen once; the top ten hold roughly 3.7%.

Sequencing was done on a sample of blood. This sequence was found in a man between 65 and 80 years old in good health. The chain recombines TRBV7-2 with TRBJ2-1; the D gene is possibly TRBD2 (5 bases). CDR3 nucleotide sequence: TGTGCCAGCAGCTTAGGGTCGGGGTTTGATGAGCAGTTCTTC. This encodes CASSLGSGFDEQFF.